The present T cell receptor beta chain was sequenced within a study of control samples from healthy donors and cancer patients. Trimming removed 2 bases at V and 12 bases at J, with 11 bases between. From germline, CDR1 is SEHNR and CDR2 FQNEAQ (reference sequence). There are 12 residues in the CDR3. Sequenced by immunoSEQ multiplex PCR; TCRdb stores in-frame clones only, minus some. This table holds approximately 94,000 clones, about 88% found once. The sequencing input was PBMCs. The receptor comes from a man aged 65 to 79 with lung cancer. V and J are TRBV7-9 and TRBJ1-3; unclear D gene. The CDR3 loop reads CASSLIPPSIYF. The CDR3 DNA follows: TGTGCCAGCAGCTTAATCCCCCCAAGCATATATTTT.